A single sample gave rise to the 3 T cell receptor beta chains below, sequenced in a study of CD8 T cells in Susac syndrome. RNA was extracted with the RNeasy kit, and a quantity of about 0.5 to 1 ug was reverse transcribed using random hexamers. TCRdb itself ran the immunoSEQ multiplex PCR reads through MiXCR, one entry per CDR3 protein. Here the sample spans around 200,000 distinct CDR3 sequences, roughly 95% being singletons. The material sequenced was CD4+ T cells from PBMCs. These receptor sequences come from a human donor in good health.

The chain is built from TRBV30 and TRBJ1-1, with a weak D call TRBD1 (6 bases). Germline V gene data show CDR1 as GTSNPN and CDR2 as SVGIG (reference sequence). The CDR3 is made up of 11 amino acids. With 4 bases removed from V and 7 bases from J, the gap between germline ends came to 10 bases. The CDR3 region has the DNA TGTGCCTGGAACAGGGTGGATGAAGCTTTCTTT. The encoded protein is CAWNRVDEAFF.

The chain recombines TRBV20-1 with TRBJ2-5; D perhaps matches TRBD2 (6 bases). V was cut by 5 bases and J by 2 bases, with 15 bases left in between. The CDR3 has 14 residues. Germline V gene lookup returns CDR1 DFQATT and CDR2 SNEGSKA (reference sequence). Written as DNA, the CDR3 is TGCAGTGCTTTACTAGCAGCAGATCAAGAGACCCAGTACTTC. This gives the protein CSALLAADQETQYF.

The gene calls are TRBV20-1 and TRBJ2-1; a possible D gene is TRBD2 (6 bases). Trimming shortened V by 3 bases and J by 2 bases, and 20 bases separated the two germline ends. Germline assignment: CDR1 DFQATT and CDR2 SNEGSKA (reference sequence). The CDR3 consists of 17 residues. The CDR3 DNA reads TGCAGTGCTAGCCAAGAGGGGACGGGAGCCACCTACAATGAGCAGTTCTTC. The encoded protein is CSASQEGTGATYNEQFF.